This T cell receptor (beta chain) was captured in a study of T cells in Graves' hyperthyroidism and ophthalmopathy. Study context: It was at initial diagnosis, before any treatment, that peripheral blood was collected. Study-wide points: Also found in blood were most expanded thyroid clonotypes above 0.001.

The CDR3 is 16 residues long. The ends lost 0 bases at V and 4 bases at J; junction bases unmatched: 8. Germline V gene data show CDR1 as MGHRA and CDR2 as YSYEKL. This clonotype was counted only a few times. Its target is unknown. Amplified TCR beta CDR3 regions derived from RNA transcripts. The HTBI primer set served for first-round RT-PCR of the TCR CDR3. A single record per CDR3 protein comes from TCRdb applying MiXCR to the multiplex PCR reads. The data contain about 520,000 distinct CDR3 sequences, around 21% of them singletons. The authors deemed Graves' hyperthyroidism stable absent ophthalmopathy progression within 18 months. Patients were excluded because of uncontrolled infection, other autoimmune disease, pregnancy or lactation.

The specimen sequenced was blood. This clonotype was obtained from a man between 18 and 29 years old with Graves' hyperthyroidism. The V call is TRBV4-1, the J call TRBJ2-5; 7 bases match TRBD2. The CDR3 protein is CASSQDGGEGGETQYF. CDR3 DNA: TGCGCCAGCAGCCAAGATGGGGGGGAGGGTGGAGAGACCCAGTACTTC.